The 31 T cell receptor beta chains listed next were all sequenced from one sample in a study of vaccination effects on CD4 cells after COVID-19. No antigen is known for these receptors. Only in-frame clones appear in the TCRdb table, and some are missing; sequencing was by immunoSEQ multiplex PCR. This sample carries 20,000 to 25,000 clones, approximately 69% of them seen once, and the ten largest clones take around 8.5%. Sequencing in the ViraFEST assay came after antigen-specific CD4+ T cells had been expanded with viral peptide pools, which were used to stimulate PBMC. Having been cultured for 10 days, the cells underwent CD4+ T cell isolation. The cohort was immunized with two doses of either the BNT162b2 or mRNA-1273 vaccine. Source: CD4+ T cells from PBMCs cultured with SARS-CoV-2 spike peptides, taken after COVID-19 vaccination. The receptors come from a human donor who received a COVID-19 vaccine.

This chain uses TRBV6-4 with TRBJ2-6; D remains unclear. This CDR3 is 14 amino acids long. The V gene lost 2 bases and the J gene lost 1 base, with 3 bases spanning the gap. Germline V gives CDR1 MRHNA, CDR2 SNTAGT. The CDR3 DNA follows: TGTGCCAGCAGTGACCGGTCTGGGGCCAACGTCCTGACTTTC. It encodes CASSDRSGANVLTF.

This clone is medium-sized (0.01 to 0.1%). The rearrangement uses TRBV12-3 or TRBV12-4 and TRBJ1-6; D is undetermined. V was pared by 1 base and J by 10 bases, with 8 bases between. The CDR3 runs to 13 residues. The CDR3 DNA sequence: TGTGCCAGCAGTTTAGGTGGGGAATCACCCCTCCACTTT. It yields the protein CASSLGGESPLHF.

The chain links TRBV7-9 to TRBJ1-2; 8 bases match TRBD1. CDR1 SEHNR and CDR2 FQNEAQ come from the germline V gene (reference sequence). V was pared by 4 bases and J by 1 base, with 2 bases of the junction left unmatched. This CDR3 region has 14 residues. CDR3 sequence reads: CASSSTGVNYGYTF. CDR3 nucleotide sequence: TGTGCCAGCAGCTCGACAGGGGTTAACTATGGCTACACCTTC. The variable domain in full, completed from reference TRBV7-9 and TRBJ1-2, reads DTGVSQNPRHKITKRGQNVTFRCDPISEHNRLYWYRQTLGQGPEFLTYFQNEAQLEKSRLLSDRFSAERPKGSFSTLEIQRTEQGDSAMYLCASSSTGVNYGYTFGSGTRLTVV.

The gene calls are TRBV24-1 and TRBJ2-7; possible D gene TRBD1, 5 bases. There are 13 residues in the CDR3. The germline CDR1 and CDR2 sequences are KGHDR and SFDVKD. Trimming cost V 4 bases and J 4 bases, with 10 bases left between them. This CDR3 is CATSEGATYEQYF. The CDR3 region has the DNA TGTGCCACCAGTGAAGGGGCAACATACGAGCAGTACTTC.

The chain couples TRBV4-1 to TRBJ2-5; TRBD2 matches at 10 bases. Losses at the gene ends were 4 bases for V and 3 bases for J; bases not matched to a gene: 11. Germline CDR1 is MGHRA and CDR2 is YSYEKL. The CDR3 is made up of 17 amino acids. CDR3 loop: CASSPTGVAGGEETQYF. CDR3 in DNA: TGCGCCAGCAGCCCCACTGGGGTAGCGGGGGGCGAAGAGACCCAGTACTTC.

This clone was recorded a few times. The chain is built from TRBV14 and TRBJ1-6; 8 bases align to TRBD1. Germline loops: CDR1 SGHDN, CDR2 FVKESK. This CDR3 contains 15 residues. V was clipped by 2 bases and J by 10 bases; unmatched bases: 7. The CDR3 nucleotides are TGTGCCAGCAGCCAATCCTCAGGGGGCCTATCACCCCTCCACTTT. It translates to CASSQSSGGLSPLHF.

This clone was picked up a small number of times. The rearrangement links TRBV6-5 to TRBJ1-1; D might be TRBD1 (5 bases). The germline V and J ends were trimmed by 6 bases and 1 base, with 15 bases remaining between them. Germline V CDR1 and CDR2: MNHEY, SVGAGI. This CDR3 region has 15 residues. The CDR3: CASSRSGTANTEAFF. The CDR3, as DNA: TGTGCCAGCAGCCGGAGCGGGACGGCGAACACTGAAGCTTTCTTT.

This sequence joins TRBV7-8 and TRBJ2-7, with 7 nucleotides matching TRBD1. The germline CDR1 and CDR2 sequences are SGHVS and FQNEAQ. This CDR3 is built from 14 residues. The J segment lost 4 bases and the V segment lost 4 bases, leaving 7 bases of the junction unmatched. This chain's CDR3 is CASSSDRVGYEQYF. For the CDR3, the DNA is TGTGCCAGCAGCTCCGACAGGGTGGGGTACGAGCAGTACTTC. Full variable domain (rest looked up from reference TRBV7-8 and TRBJ2-7): GAGVSQSPRYKVAKRGQDVALRCDPISGHVSLFWYQQALGQGPEFLTYFQNEAQLDKSGLPSDRFFAERPEGSVSTLKIQRTQQEDSAVYLCASSSDRVGYEQYFGPGTRLTVT.

The chain couples TRBV24-1 to TRBJ2-3, with D uncertain. CDR1 and CDR2 (germline): KGHDR, SFDVKD. With 1 base removed from V and 6 bases from J, the gap between germline ends came to 1 base. CDR3 length equals 11 residues. CDR3 coding DNA: TGTGCCACCAGTGATTTCGATACGCAGTATTTT. This gives the protein CATSDFDTQYF.

This chain connects TRBV7-9 to TRBJ1-2, with D unclear. The germline CDR1 and CDR2 sequences are SEHNR and FQNEAQ (reference sequence). V gave up 7 bases and J gave up 4 bases, with 16 bases separating them. The CDR3 has 14 amino acids. The CDR3, as DNA: TGTGCCAGCACCGACCCAGATCAAGGCTATGGCTACACCTTC. It is translated as CASTDPDQGYGYTF.

The rearrangement joins TRBV9 to TRBJ2-1, with 11 bases fitting TRBD2. Germline CDR1 reads SGDLS; CDR2 reads YYNGEE. The V gene end was trimmed by 4 bases and the J gene end by 4 bases; junction bases not matched to a gene: 4. The CDR3 extends over 15 amino acids. The CDR3 sequence: CASSRTSGPYNEQFF. For the CDR3, the DNA is TGTGCCAGCAGCCGGACTAGCGGGCCTTACAATGAGCAGTTCTTC. The entire variable domain, with the rest obtained from reference TRBV9 and TRBJ2-1, is as follows: DSGVTQTPKHLITATGQRVTLRCSPRSGDLSVYWYQQSLDQGLQFLIQYYNGEERAKGNILERFSAQQFPDLHSELNLSSLELGDSALYFCASSRTSGPYNEQFFGPGTRLTVL.

The gene calls are TRBV6-6 and TRBJ1-4, with 7 bases matching TRBD1. J was trimmed by 3 bases and V by 8 bases; bases with no gene match: 3. From germline, CDR1 is MNHNY and CDR2 SVGAGI (reference sequence). The CDR3 totals 13 residues. DNA of the CDR3: TGTGCCAGCGGCGACAGGGCTAATGAAAAACTGTTTTTT. As protein: CASGDRANEKLFF.

The table lists this clone with a few counts. V and J are TRBV5-4 and TRBJ1-1; 7 bases agree with TRBD1. Trimming took 5 bases from V and 6 from J; bases not matched to a gene: 7. Per germline, CDR1 SGHNT and CDR2 YYREEE (reference sequence). The CDR3 is 13 residues long. The CDR3 nucleotides are TGTGCCAGCAGACCGGACAGGATGGCTGAAGCTTTCTTT. Its protein is CASRPDRMAEAFF.

The chain employs TRBV20-1 and TRBJ2-7, with TRBD2 matching over 9 bases. Germline-derived CDR1 and CDR2 are DFQATT and SNEGSKA (reference sequence). Trimming removed 3 bases from V and 3 bases from J; junction bases left unmatched: 9. CDR3 size: 15 residues. This CDR3 reads CSASLAGSQIYEQYF. The CDR3 DNA follows: TGCAGTGCTAGTCTAGCGGGGAGCCAGATCTACGAGCAGTACTTC.

This chain connects TRBV6-5 to TRBJ2-5; 8 bases are shared with TRBD2. The CDR3 covers 14 residues. V shed 3 bases, J shed 2 bases, and the junction held 2 bases outside the gene matches. The germline gives CDR1 MNHEY, CDR2 SVGAGI. CDR3 in amino acids: CASSYAGGQETQYF. The CDR3 bases are TGTGCCAGCAGTTATGCGGGGGGTCAAGAGACCCAGTACTTC.

The chain couples TRBV19 to TRBJ1-2; tentatively, D is TRBD1 (5 bases). The germline V gene has CDR1 LNHDA and CDR2 SQIVND (reference sequence). The V end was cut by 5 bases, the J end by 7 bases, with 20 bases between. CDR3 size: 15 residues. The CDR3 region has the DNA TGTGCCAGTAGTTTCCAAGAGACAGCTCCTATTGGCTACACCTTC. Translation: CASSFQETAPIGYTF.

V usage is TRBV11-2 and J usage is TRBJ2-2; possible D gene TRBD2, 5 bases. Trimming stripped 1 base from V and 3 bases from J, with 9 bases between. The germline V gene encodes CDR1 SGHAT and CDR2 FQNNGV. The CDR3 totals 15 residues. The CDR3 sequence: CASSLATSYTGELFF. The DNA for the CDR3 is TGTGCCAGCAGCTTAGCAACTAGTTACACCGGGGAGCTGTTTTTT.

This chain connects TRBV6-5 to TRBJ2-3; D is ambiguous. Germline loops: CDR1 MNHEY, CDR2 SVGAGI. The CDR3 length is 11 residues. V was cut by 2 bases and J by 4 bases, with 1 base left in between. In DNA, the CDR3 is TGTGCCAGCAGTTACGCAGATACGCAGTATTTT. Amino acid sequence: CASSYADTQYF.

For the CDR3, the DNA is TGCGCCAGCAGCCAGGGACTAGCGGGAGTCCCAGATACGCAGTATTTT. Translating gives CASSQGLAGVPDTQYF. The chain uses TRBV4-1 and TRBJ2-3, with 14 bases aligning to TRBD2. The CDR3 covers 16 residues. Germline values: CDR1 MGHRA, CDR2 YSYEKL. V lost 3 bases and J lost 4; bases outside the gene matches: 3.

The CDR3 loop reads CASSIGRGFNEQYF. The CDR3 bases are TGTGCCAGTAGTATAGGCAGGGGGTTCAACGAGCAGTACTTC. This chain connects TRBV19 to TRBJ2-7; 7 nucleotides agree with TRBD1. The V and J ends lost 1 base and 5 bases, in that order; junction bases with no gene match: 5. This CDR3 contains 14 residues. The V gene's germline CDR1 is LNHDA and CDR2 SQIVND (reference sequence).

The chain is built from TRBV4-2 and TRBJ2-3, with 10 bases matching TRBD1. Looked up from germline, CDR1 is LGHNA and CDR2 is YNFKEQ. The CDR3 contains 17 residues. V shed 1 base, J shed 2 bases, and the junction held 6 bases outside the gene matches. The CDR3 is CASSQAGTGAATDTQYF. DNA of the CDR3: TGTGCCAGCAGCCAAGCCGGGACAGGGGCCGCCACAGATACGCAGTATTTT.

This chain uses TRBV19 with TRBJ1-3; D uncertain. The CDR3 contains 14 residues. Germline V gene sequence: CDR1 LNHDA, CDR2 SQIVND (reference sequence). V lost 3 bases, J lost 0 bases, and 6 bases lay in between. The CDR3 DNA is TGTGCCAGTAGTATGCAGTACTCTGGAAACACCATATATTTT. It translates to CASSMQYSGNTIYF.

The V gene is TRBV6-5, the J gene TRBJ2-4; perhaps TRBD1 as D (6 bases). Trimming took off 8 bases at V and 6 bases at J, with 14 bases between the two ends. The length of the CDR3 is 13 residues. The germline V gene encodes CDR1 MNHEY and CDR2 SVGAGI. As DNA, the CDR3 is TGTGCCAGCGGTTCACAGGGCAGAAACATTCAGTACTTC. Amino acids: CASGSQGRNIQYF.

V is TRBV19 and J is TRBJ1-3; the D is unclear. The CDR3 consists of 16 residues. Between the trimmed V and J ends, which lost 5 bases and 0 bases, there was a span of 14 bases. CDR1 LNHDA and CDR2 SQIVND come from the germline V gene (reference sequence). The CDR3 nucleotides are TGTGCCAGTAGTCCCCTCCGACAAAACTCTGGAAACACCATATATTTT. This gives the protein CASSPLRQNSGNTIYF.

This clone was picked up a small number of times. The V call is TRBV19, the J call TRBJ2-5; a weak D match, TRBD1 (5 bases). This CDR3 has 14 amino acids. CDR1 and CDR2 from the germline V gene are LNHDA and SQIVND (reference sequence). V lost 2 bases, J lost 5 bases, and 12 bases lay in between. The CDR3 coding sequence is TGTGCCAGTAGTATATCAGGGAATTACGAGACCCAGTACTTC. It codes for CASSISGNYETQYF.

A few counts support this clone. The chain couples TRBV5-5 to TRBJ1-2, with D possibly matching TRBD1 (6 bases). Germline CDR1 and CDR2: SGHKS and YYEKEE (reference sequence). V lost 4 bases to trimming and J lost 7 bases, with 17 bases between them. The CDR3 length is 14 residues. The DNA for the CDR3 is TGTGCCAGCAGCCAAGTCGGGGGCTCGGGTGGCTACACCTTC. It translates to CASSQVGGSGGYTF.

The chain is built from TRBV7-9 and TRBJ1-3; no firm D call. There are 12 residues in the CDR3. Trimming stripped 2 bases from V and 3 bases from J, with 2 bases between. Germline lookup yields CDR1 SEHNR and CDR2 FQNEAQ (reference sequence). The CDR3 DNA sequence: TGTGCCAGCAGCTTATTTGGAAACACCATATATTTT. Protein: CASSLFGNTIYF.

Remarks on this clone: A read error may produce the germline difference seen at one junction end. CDR3 loop: CASREGQGGQPQHF. DNA of the CDR3: TGTGCCAGCAGGGAAGGACAGGGAGGCCAGCCCCAGCATTTT. The rearrangement joins TRBV6-1 to TRBJ1-5; 8 positions match TRBD1. Germline V gene sequence: CDR1 MNHNS, CDR2 SASEGT. The CDR3 contains 14 residues.

This chain connects TRBV5-1 to TRBJ2-3; D gene uncertain. V lost 3 bases, J lost 2 bases, and 22 bases lay in between. This CDR3 is 18 amino acids long. Germline CDR1 SGHRS, CDR2 YFSETQ. As DNA, the CDR3 is TGCGCCAGCAGCTCATCCGCCGCCGGGCGCGGCGTCACAGATACGCAGTATTTT. Residues: CASSSSAAGRGVTDTQYF.

The V gene is TRBV19, the J gene TRBJ1-2; no clear D gene. This CDR3 contains 13 residues. Germline CDR1 reads LNHDA; CDR2 reads SQIVND (reference sequence). Trimming stripped 8 bases from V and 0 bases from J, with 10 bases between. This CDR3 reads CASRSLANYGYTF. In nucleotides, the CDR3 is TGTGCCAGTCGATCTTTAGCTAACTATGGCTACACCTTC. The whole variable domain, filled in from reference TRBV19 and TRBJ1-2, reads DGGITQSPKYLFRKEGQNVTLSCEQNLNHDAMYWYRQDPGQGLRLIYYSQIVNDFQKGDIAEGYSVSREKKESFPLTVTSAQKNPTAFYLCASRSLANYGYTFGSGTRLTVV.

J is TRBJ1-3 and V is TRBV5-1; 9 bases match TRBD1. V was clipped by 3 bases and J by 0 bases; unmatched bases: 16. CDR3 length: 20 residues. The germline CDR1 and CDR2 sequences are SGHRS and YFSETQ. CDR3 DNA: TGCGCCAGCAGCTACTCCGGTGGGACAGGGCCCCTTATCTCTGGAAACACCATATATTTT. It specifies CASSYSGGTGPLISGNTIYF. The whole variable domain, filled in from reference TRBV5-1 and TRBJ1-3, reads KAGVTQTPRYLIKTRGQQVTLSCSPISGHRSVSWYQQTPGQGLQFLFEYFSETQRNKGNFPGRFSGRQFSNSRSEMNVSTLELGDSALYLCASSYSGGTGPLISGNTIYFGEGSWLTVV.